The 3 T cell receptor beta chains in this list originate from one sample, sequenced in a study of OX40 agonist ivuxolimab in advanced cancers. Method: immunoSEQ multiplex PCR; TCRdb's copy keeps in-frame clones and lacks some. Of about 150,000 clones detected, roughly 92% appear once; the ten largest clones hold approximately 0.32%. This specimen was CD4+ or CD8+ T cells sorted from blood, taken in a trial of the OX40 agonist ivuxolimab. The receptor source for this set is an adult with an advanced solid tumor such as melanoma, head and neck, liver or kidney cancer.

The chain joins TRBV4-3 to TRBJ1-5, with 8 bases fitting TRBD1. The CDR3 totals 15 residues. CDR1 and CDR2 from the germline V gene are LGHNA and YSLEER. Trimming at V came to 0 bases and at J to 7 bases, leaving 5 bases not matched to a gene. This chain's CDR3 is CASSQDVQGAQPQHF. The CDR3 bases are TGCGCCAGCAGCCAAGATGTCCAGGGGGCACAGCCCCAGCATTTT.

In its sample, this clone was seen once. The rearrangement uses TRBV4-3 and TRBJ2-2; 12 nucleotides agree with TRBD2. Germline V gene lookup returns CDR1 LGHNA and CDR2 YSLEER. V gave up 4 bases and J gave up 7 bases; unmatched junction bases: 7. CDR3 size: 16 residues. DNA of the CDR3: TGCGCCAGCAGCCCAAGGACTAGCGGGGATATCGGGGAGCTGTTTTTT. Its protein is CASSPRTSGDIGELFF.

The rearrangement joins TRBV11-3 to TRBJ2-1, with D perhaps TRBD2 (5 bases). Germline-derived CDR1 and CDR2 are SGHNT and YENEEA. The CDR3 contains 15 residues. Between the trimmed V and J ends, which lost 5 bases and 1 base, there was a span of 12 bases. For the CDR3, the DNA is TGTGCCAGCAGCCAGACTATTCGGTCCTACAATGAGCAGTTCTTC. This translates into CASSQTIRSYNEQFF.